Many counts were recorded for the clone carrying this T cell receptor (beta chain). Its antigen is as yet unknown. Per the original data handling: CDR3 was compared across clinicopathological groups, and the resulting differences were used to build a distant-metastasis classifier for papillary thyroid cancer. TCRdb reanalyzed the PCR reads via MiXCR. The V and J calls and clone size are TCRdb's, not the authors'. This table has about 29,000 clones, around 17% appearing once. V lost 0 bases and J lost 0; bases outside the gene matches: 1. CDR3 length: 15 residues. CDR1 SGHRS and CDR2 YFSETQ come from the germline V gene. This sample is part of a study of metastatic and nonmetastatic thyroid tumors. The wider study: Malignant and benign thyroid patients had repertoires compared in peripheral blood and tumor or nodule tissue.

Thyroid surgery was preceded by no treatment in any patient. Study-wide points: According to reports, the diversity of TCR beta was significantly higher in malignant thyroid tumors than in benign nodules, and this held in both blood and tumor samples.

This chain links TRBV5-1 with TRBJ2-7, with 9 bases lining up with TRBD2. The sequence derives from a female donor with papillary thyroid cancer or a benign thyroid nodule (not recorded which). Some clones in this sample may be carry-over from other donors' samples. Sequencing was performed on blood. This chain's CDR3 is CASSLGLAASYEQYF. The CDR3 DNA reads TGCGCCAGCAGCTTGGGACTAGCGGCCTCCTACGAGCAGTACTTC.